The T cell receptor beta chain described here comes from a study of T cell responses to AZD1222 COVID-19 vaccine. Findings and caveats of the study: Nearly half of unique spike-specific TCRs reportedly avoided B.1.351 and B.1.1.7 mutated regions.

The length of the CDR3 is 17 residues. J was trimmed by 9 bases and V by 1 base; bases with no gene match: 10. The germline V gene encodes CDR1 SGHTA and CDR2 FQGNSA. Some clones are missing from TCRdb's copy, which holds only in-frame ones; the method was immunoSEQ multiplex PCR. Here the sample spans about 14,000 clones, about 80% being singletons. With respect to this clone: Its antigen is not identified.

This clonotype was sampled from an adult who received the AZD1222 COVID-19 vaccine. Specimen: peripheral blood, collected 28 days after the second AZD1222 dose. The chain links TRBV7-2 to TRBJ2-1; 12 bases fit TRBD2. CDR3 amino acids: CASSLVGLAGGQLEQFF. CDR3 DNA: TGTGCCAGCAGCTTAGTGGGCCTAGCGGGAGGGCAACTTGAGCAGTTCTTC.